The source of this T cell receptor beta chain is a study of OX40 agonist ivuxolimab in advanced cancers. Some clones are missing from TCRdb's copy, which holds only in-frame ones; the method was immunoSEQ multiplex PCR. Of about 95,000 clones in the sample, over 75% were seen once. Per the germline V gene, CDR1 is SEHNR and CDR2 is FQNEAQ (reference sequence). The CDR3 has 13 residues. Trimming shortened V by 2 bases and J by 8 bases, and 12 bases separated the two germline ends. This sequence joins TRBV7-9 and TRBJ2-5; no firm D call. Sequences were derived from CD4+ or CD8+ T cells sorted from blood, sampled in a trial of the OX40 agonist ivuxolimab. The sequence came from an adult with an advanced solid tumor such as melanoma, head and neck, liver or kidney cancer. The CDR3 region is CASSLMDMGTQYF. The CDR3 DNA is TGTGCCAGCAGCTTAATGGATATGGGTACCCAGTACTTC.